This T cell receptor (beta chain) was sequenced in a study of molecular identifiers for immune sequencing clone quantification. Whole-study findings and limits: Clones carrying above 20 RNA copies accounted for over 97% of effector molecules, under 1% in naive cells.

By sample fraction, this clonotype is medium-sized. Antigen specificity is unknown. When naive CD8 T cells were sorted, they were gated as CD8+CD4-CCR7+CD45RA+. The CDR3 runs to 14 residues. Between the trimmed V and J ends, which lost 2 bases and 0 bases, there was a span of 6 bases. Germline V gives CDR1 MGHRA, CDR2 YSYEKL. One entry per CDR3 protein, called by TCRdb with MiXCR from the PCR reads. The data show 5,500 or so distinct CDR3 sequences, around 15% seen once. The sequencing input was naive CD8+ T cells from blood, with Jurkat cell RNA spiked in. As for subset: FACS-sorted CD8+CD4-CCR7+CD45RA+ naive T cells. The V call is TRBV4-1, the J call TRBJ2-3; possible D gene TRBD2, 5 bases. The sequence derives from a human donor in good health. Some libraries in this study had Jurkat cell RNA spiked in. The CDR3 nucleotides read TGCGCCAGCAGCCAAAGGGAGAGCACAGATACGCAGTATTTT. Its translation: CASSQRESTDTQYF.